Each of the 4 T cell receptor beta chains below was sequenced from the same sample in a study of cytomegalovirus exposure and HLA in healthy donors. Primers for the PCR totalled 60 Vbeta and 13 Jbeta. Sequencing was performed with immunoSEQ multiplex PCR; in TCRdb, only in-frame clones are kept and a portion is missing. In the table there are about 110,000 clones, 71% of which are singletons. The sample consisted of PBMCs. The receptor source for this set is a female donor in good health and CMV-seronegative.

This clone came up once. The genes are TRBV30 and TRBJ2-3; 10 bases map to TRBD1. The V gene's germline CDR1 is GTSNPN and CDR2 SVGIG (reference sequence). CDR3 length: 14 residues. The V gene end was trimmed by 2 bases and the J gene end by 5 bases; junction bases not matched to a gene: 4. In nucleotides, the CDR3 is TGTGCCTGGAGTACGGGACAGGGGATAGATACGCAGTATTTT. It encodes CAWSTGQGIDTQYF.

V gene TRBV28 combines with J gene TRBJ1-2; D uncertain. Trimming took off 4 bases at V and 4 bases at J, with 7 bases between the two ends. Germline-derived CDR1 and CDR2 are MDHEN and SYDVKM. The CDR3 runs to 12 residues. CDR3 bases: TGTGCCAGCAGTTACAGTATCTATGGCTACACCTTC. Its protein product is CASSYSIYGYTF.

The chain carries TRBV29-1 and TRBJ2-7, with 7 bases matching TRBD2. Germline V gene lookup returns CDR1 SQVTM and CDR2 ANQGSEA. The V and J ends lost 7 bases and 4 bases, in that order; junction bases with no gene match: 7. This CDR3 has 12 residues. CDR3 DNA sequence: TGCAGCGAAAGCGGGAACACATACGAGCAGTACTTC. Protein: CSESGNTYEQYF.

This chain joins TRBV19 and TRBJ2-5; a possible D gene is TRBD2 (6 bases). The V gene's germline CDR1 is LNHDA and CDR2 SQIVND (reference sequence). The germline V and J ends were trimmed by 4 bases and 5 bases, with 8 bases remaining between them. This CDR3 comprises 12 residues. Here the CDR3 reads CASSTDYETQYF. As DNA, the CDR3 is TGTGCCAGTAGTACGGACTATGAGACCCAGTACTTC.